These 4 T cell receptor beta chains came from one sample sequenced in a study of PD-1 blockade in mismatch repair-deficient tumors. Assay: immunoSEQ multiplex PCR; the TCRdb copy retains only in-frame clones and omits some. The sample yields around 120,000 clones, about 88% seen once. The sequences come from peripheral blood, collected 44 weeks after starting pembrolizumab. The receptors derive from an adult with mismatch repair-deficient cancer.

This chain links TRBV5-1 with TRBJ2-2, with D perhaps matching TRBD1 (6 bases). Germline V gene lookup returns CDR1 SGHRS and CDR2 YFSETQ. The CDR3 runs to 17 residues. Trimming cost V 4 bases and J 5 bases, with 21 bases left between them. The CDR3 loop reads CASSLEHYRDRTGELFF. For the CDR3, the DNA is TGCGCCAGCAGCCTTGAACACTACAGGGATCGGACCGGGGAGCTGTTTTTT. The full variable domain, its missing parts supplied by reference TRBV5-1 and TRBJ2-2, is KAGVTQTPRYLIKTRGQQVTLSCSPISGHRSVSWYQQTPGQGLQFLFEYFSETQRNKGNFPGRFSGRQFSNSRSEMNVSTLELGDSALYLCASSLEHYRDRTGELFFGEGSRLTVL.

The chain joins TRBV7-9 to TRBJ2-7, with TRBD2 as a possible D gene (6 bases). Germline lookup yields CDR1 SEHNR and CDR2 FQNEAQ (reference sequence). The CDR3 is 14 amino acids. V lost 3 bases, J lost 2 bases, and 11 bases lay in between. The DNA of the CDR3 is TGTGCCAGCAGCTTCGGGACTCAGGCCTACGAGCAGTACTTC. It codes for CASSFGTQAYEQYF.

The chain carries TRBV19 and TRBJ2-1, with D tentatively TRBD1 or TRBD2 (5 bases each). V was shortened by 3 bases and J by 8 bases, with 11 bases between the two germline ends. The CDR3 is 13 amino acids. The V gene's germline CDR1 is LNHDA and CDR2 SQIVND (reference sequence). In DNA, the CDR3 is TGTGCCAGTAGTATGGGGGAGCACGATGAGCAGTTCTTC. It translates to CASSMGEHDEQFF.

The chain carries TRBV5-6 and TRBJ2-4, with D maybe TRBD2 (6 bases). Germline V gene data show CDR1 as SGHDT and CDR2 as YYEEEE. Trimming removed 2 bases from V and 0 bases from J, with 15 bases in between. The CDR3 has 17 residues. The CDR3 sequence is CASSFGAGGEAKNIQYF. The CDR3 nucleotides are TGTGCCAGCAGCTTTGGGGCCGGGGGAGAAGCCAAAAACATTCAGTACTTC.